A single sample gave rise to the 15 T cell receptor beta chains below, sequenced in a study of T cell clonality in common variable immunodeficiency. Assay: immunoSEQ multiplex PCR; the TCRdb copy retains only in-frame clones and omits some. There are tens of thousands of clones in the sample, none observed a single time. The specimen sequenced was peripheral blood mononuclear cells. All receptors derive from a person between 18 and 70 years old in good health.

With regard to this clone: The DNA ends 3 residues before the CDR3 does, and the rest of the CDR3 is filled in from the germline J gene. V and J are TRBV19 and TRBJ2-5; tentatively, D is TRBD1 (5 bases). The CDR3 runs to 15 residues. Trimming cost V 5 bases and J 2 bases, with 15 bases left between them. CDR1 LNHDA and CDR2 SQIVND come from the germline V gene (reference sequence). The DNA read from the CDR3 is TGTGCCAGTAGTCCCGGAAGGGGTCCTCAAGAGACC. It specifies CASSPGRGPQET. The complete CDR3 reads CASSPGRGPQETQYF.

At least ten counts were recorded for this clone. The CDR3 is cut off 3 residues early in the read; its end comes from the germline J gene. This chain joins TRBV6-1 and TRBJ2-7; TRBD1 might be the D (7 bases). The CDR3 extends over 18 amino acids. The V end was cut by 2 bases, the J end by 3 bases, with 23 bases between. Germline V gene sequence: CDR1 MNHNS, CDR2 SASEGT. The sequenced part of the CDR3 DNA is TGTGCCAGCAGTGAAATTAAACGGGGGATCAGGGGGGTCTACGAG. This encodes CASSEIKRGIRGVYE. The whole CDR3 protein is CASSEIKRGIRGVYEQYF.

This clone was detected many times. Read coverage stops 3 residues before the CDR3 terminus; the germline J gene supplies the remainder. The chain combines TRBV11-2 with TRBJ2-7, with TRBD1 identical over 7 bases. The CDR3 covers 15 residues. Germline CDR1 reads SGHAT; CDR2 reads FQNNGV. With 7 bases clipped from V and 2 bases from J, the junction kept 11 bases outside the gene matches. CDR3 sequence reads: CASKFVRDRPYEQYF. The CDR3 DNA, read in part, is TGTGCCAGCAAATTTGTTCGGGACAGACCCTACGAG.

This clone turned up a few times. The read comes to an end 3 residues before the CDR3 does, leaving the germline J gene to fill in the end. V and J are TRBV6-1 and TRBJ2-3; the match to TRBD2 covers 12 bases. Germline-derived CDR1 and CDR2 are MNHNS and SASEGT. CDR3 length: 14 residues. Partial CDR3 DNA: TGTGCCAGCAGTGCGGGACTAGCGGGTGAGACG. It codes for CASSAGLAGET. In full, the CDR3 is CASSAGLAGETQYF.

This clone was detected many times. The CDR3 spells CAWSGSWDSLYGYTF. Partial CDR3 DNA: TGTGCCTGGAGTGGATCCTGGGACAGCCTCTATGGC. The V call is TRBV30, the J call TRBJ1-2; 7 bases are a match to TRBD1. The observed sequence ends 3 residues before the CDR3 terminus, with the missing tail filled in from the germline J gene. V shed 1 base, J shed 4 bases, and the junction held 9 bases outside the gene matches. The CDR3 is 15 amino acids. Germline V gene lookup returns CDR1 GTSNPN and CDR2 SVGIG (reference sequence). Variable domain in full (rest from reference TRBV30 and TRBJ1-2): SQTIHQWPATLVQPVGSPLSLECTVEGTSNPNLYWYRQAAGRGLQLLFYSVGIGQISSEVPQNLSASRPQDRQFILSSKKLLLSDSGFYLCAWSGSWDSLYGYTFGSGTRLTVV.

In its sample, this clone was seen many times. The missing CDR3 end, 3 residues past where the read stops, is filled in from the germline J gene. The chain recombines TRBV11-2 with TRBJ2-4; D unclear. The CDR3 length is 13 residues. V lost 5 bases and J lost 9, with 14 bases in between. Germline loops: CDR1 SGHAT, CDR2 FQNNGV. The sequenced part of the CDR3 DNA is TGTGCCAGCAGCCCCTCTCGAGCGCCCATT. Translation gives CASSPSRAPI. The whole CDR3 sequence is CASSPSRAPIQYF. The entire variable domain, with the rest obtained from reference TRBV11-2 and TRBJ2-4, is as follows: EAGVAQSPRYKIIEKRQSVAFWCNPISGHATLYWYQQILGQGPKLLIQFQNNGVVDDSQLPKDRFSAERLKGVDSTLKIQPAKLEDSAVYLCASSPSRAPIQYFGAGTRLSVL.

This clone has at least ten counts. The junction does not match germline at one end; this may be a read error. With the read ending 3 residues before the CDR3 end, the germline J gene is used to fill in that end. The gene calls are TRBV2 and TRBJ1-1; 10 bases are a match to TRBD1. Germline CDR1 is SNHLY and CDR2 is FYNNEI. The CDR3 is 16 amino acids. CDR3 loop: CASSEGRGQGNPEAFF. The DNA read from the CDR3 is TGTGCCAGCAGTGAAGGAAGGGGACAGGGGAACCCTGAA.

Ten or more counts support this clone. The read ends 3 residues early relative to the CDR3; the germline J gene fills the gap. The chain employs TRBV13 and TRBJ2-1, with 8 bases matching TRBD2. Germline values: CDR1 PRHDT, CDR2 FYEKMQ (reference sequence). The CDR3 is made up of 18 amino acids. V was clipped by 5 bases and J by 6 bases; unmatched bases: 18. CDR3 in amino acids: CASSDSPSGSALGNEQFF. Incomplete CDR3 DNA: TGTGCCAGCAGCGATTCTCCAAGCGGGAGCGCCTTGGGCAATGAG.

This clone has at least ten counts. The read ends 3 residues early relative to the CDR3; the germline J gene fills the gap. The V and J genes are TRBV14 and TRBJ1-2; 8 nucleotides align to TRBD1. Germline V CDR1 and CDR2: SGHDN, FVKESK. CDR3 size: 17 residues. The junction had 11 bases not matched to a gene; V was cut back by 1 base and J by 4 bases. The CDR3 bases that were read are TGTGCCAGCAGCCAAGTCCGCCTAGGACAGGGCGGCTATGGC. Translated, it gives CASSQVRLGQGGYG. The whole CDR3 sequence is CASSQVRLGQGGYGYTF.

Note on this clone: The missing CDR3 end, 3 residues past where the read stops, is filled in from the germline J gene. The rearrangement links TRBV2 to TRBJ2-3; TRBD1 is a possible D gene (6 bases). CDR1 is SNHLY and CDR2 is FYNNEI in the germline V gene. The CDR3 consists of 14 residues. CDR3 bases read: TGTGCCAGCAGTGAAGACAGGGTTCAAGAGACG. It yields the protein CASSEDRVQET. In full, the CDR3 is CASSEDRVQETQYF.

This clone has a count of ten or more. Read data end 3 residues before the CDR3 end; the end is taken from the germline J gene. This chain joins TRBV5-1 and TRBJ2-1; TRBD2 matches at 7 bases. V trimming: 4 bases; J trimming: 3 bases; junction bases outside the gene matches: 4. The CDR3 runs 14 residues. Germline V lookup: CDR1 SGHRS, CDR2 YFSETQ. This CDR3 is CASSPGLNYNEQFF. CDR3 DNA, as far as it was read: TGCGCCAGCAGCCCGGGACTAAACTACAATGAG.

This clone was detected many times. The read comes to an end 3 residues before the CDR3 does, leaving the germline J gene to fill in the end. The J gene is TRBJ2-1, the V gene TRBV20-1; D is possibly TRBD2 (5 bases). Germline CDR1 is DFQATT and CDR2 is SNEGSKA (reference sequence). V lost 0 bases to trimming and J lost 1 base, with 16 bases between them. The CDR3 is 17 amino acids. CDR3 amino acids: CSARDLQRLGSYNEQFF. Partial CDR3 DNA: TGCAGTGCTAGAGATCTGCAGCGGCTGGGGTCCTACAATGAG.

This clone has ten or more counts. The read terminates 3 residues ahead of where the CDR3 ends, so the germline J gene completes it. The J gene is TRBJ2-3, the V gene TRBV12-3 or TRBV12-4; 8 positions agree with TRBD2. The length of the CDR3 is 15 residues. V lost 7 bases to trimming and J lost 0 bases; unmatched junction nucleotides: 6. The CDR3 spells CASTRGGVSTDTQYF. The CDR3 bases that were read are TGTGCCAGCACCCGGGGGGGGGTAAGCACAGATACG.

This clone was observed at least ten times. The read finishes 3 residues shy of the CDR3 end, and the germline J gene is used to complete it. The J gene is TRBJ2-6, the V gene TRBV19; the D gene is possibly TRBD1 (5 bases). Germline CDR1 LNHDA, CDR2 SQIVND (reference sequence). V dropped 5 bases and J dropped 1 base, with 12 bases sitting between them. The CDR3 consists of 16 residues. This CDR3 is CASSQGRFSGANVLTF. The sequenced CDR3 bases are TGTGCCAGTAGTCAGGGTCGGTTTTCTGGGGCCAACGTC. The full variable domain, its missing parts supplied by reference TRBV19 and TRBJ2-6, is DGGITQSPKYLFRKEGQNVTLSCEQNLNHDAMYWYRQDPGQGLRLIYYSQIVNDFQKGDIAEGYSVSREKKESFPLTVTSAQKNPTAFYLCASSQGRFSGANVLTFGAGSRLTVL.

Ten or more counts support this clone. The sequenced part of the CDR3 DNA is TGCGCCAGCAGTCAATCAGCCCTGAACACCGGGGAG. It translates to CASSQSALNTGE. The full CDR3 protein is CASSQSALNTGELFF. The V call is TRBV23-1, the J call TRBJ2-2; D unresolved. The sequence runs out 3 residues before the end of the CDR3; the remainder is reconstructed from the germline J gene. TRBV23-1 is an ORF, with its function uncertain. With 0 bases removed from V and 1 base from J, the gap between germline ends came to 6 bases. This CDR3 is built from 15 residues.